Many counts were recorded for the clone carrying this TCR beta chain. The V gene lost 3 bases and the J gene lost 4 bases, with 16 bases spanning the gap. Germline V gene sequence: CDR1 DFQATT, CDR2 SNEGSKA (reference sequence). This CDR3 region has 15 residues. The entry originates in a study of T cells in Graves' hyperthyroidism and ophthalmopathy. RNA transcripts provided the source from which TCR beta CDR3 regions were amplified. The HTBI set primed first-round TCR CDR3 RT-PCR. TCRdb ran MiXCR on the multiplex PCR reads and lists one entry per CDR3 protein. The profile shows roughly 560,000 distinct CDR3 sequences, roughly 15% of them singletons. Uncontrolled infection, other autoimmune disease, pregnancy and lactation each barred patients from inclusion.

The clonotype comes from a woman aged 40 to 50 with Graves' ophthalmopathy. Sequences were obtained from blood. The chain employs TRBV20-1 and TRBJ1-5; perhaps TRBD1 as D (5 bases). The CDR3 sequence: CSASGGRVGNQPQHF. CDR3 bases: TGCAGTGCTAGCGGAGGCAGGGTTGGGAATCAGCCCCAGCATTTT.